The rows below give T cell receptor beta chains drawn from one sample of a study of identical twins. A single record per CDR3 protein comes from TCRdb applying MiXCR to the 5' RACE reads. The sample has around 1.7 million distinct CDR3 sequences; less than 35% are singletons. The sample comprised cord blood. Every receptor here comes from a newborn girl in good health. The CDR3 runs from the conserved cysteine through the conserved F or W. D genes are given only for firm matches. Expanded clones are given a class, and other clones once, few, many or no size at all.

j_call | d_call | v_call | clone_size | cdr3_nt | cdr3_aa
TRBJ2-1 | TRBD1 | TRBV4-2 | few | TGTGCCAGCAGCCGAGACCCCGGGACAGGGCTGAGCTCCTACAATGAGCAGTTCTTC | CASSRDPGTGLSSYNEQFF
TRBJ2-3 | TRBD2 | TRBV3-1 | NA | TGTGCCAGCGGTCCGACTAGCTTTAGCACAGGTACGCAGTATTTT | CASGPTSFSTGTQYF
TRBJ2-7 | TRBD2 | TRBV9 | few | TGTGCCAGCAGCGTAGGGCTAGCGGGAGGGTGGTACGAGCAGTACTTC | CASSVGLAGGWYEQYF
TRBJ1-2 | TRBD1 | TRBV5-5 | few | TGTGCCAGCAGCTTTGTTTCGACAGGGGGCAACTATGGCTACACCTTC | CASSFVSTGGNYGYTF
TRBJ1-1 | TRBD1 | TRBV5-6 | few | TGTGCCAGCAGCTTGGACAGGGGTCGACCGAACACTGAAGCTTTCTTT | CASSLDRGRPNTEAFF
TRBJ2-3 | NA | TRBV3-1 | NA | TGTGCCAGCAGCCCCCAGGGAAAGCGGAGCACAGATACGCAGTATTTT | CASSPQGKRSTDTQYF
TRBJ2-7 | TRBD1 | TRBV20-1 | NA | TGCAGTGCTTACACAGGGGGCGCGGGCGAGCAGTACTTC | CSAYTGGAGEQYF
TRBJ2-3 | TRBD2 | TRBV9 | NA | TGTGCCAGCAGCGTAGTGAGAGCGGGAGCAGCTACGCAGTATTTT | CASSVVRAGAATQYF
TRBJ2-1 | NA | TRBV27 | NA | TGTGCCAGCCACGGAGGGCGGGACCACAATGAGCAGTTCTTC | CASHGGRDHNEQFF
TRBJ2-7 | TRBD1 | TRBV29-1 | NA | TGCAGCGTTGTGAGGGGACAGGGGGGCGAGCAGTACTTC | CSVVRGQGGEQYF
TRBJ2-3 | TRBD1 | TRBV27 | many | TGTGCCAGCAGTTTAGGTCCGATTCGGACAGGGACAGATACGCAGTATTTT | CASSLGPIRTGTDTQYF
TRBJ2-5 | TRBD1 | TRBV20-1 | few | TGCAGTGTAAGGGGCGACAGGGGCCCAGAGACCCAGTACTTC | CSVRGDRGPETQYF
TRBJ2-1 | TRBD2 | TRBV6-6 | NA | TGTGCCAGCAGTTACTCTAGCGGGAGGGCCGATGAGCAGTTCTTC | CASSYSSGRADEQFF
TRBJ2-3 | TRBD2 | TRBV12-5 | NA | TGTGCTAGTGCCTTGACTAGCTTATACACAGATACGCAGTATTTT | CASALTSLYTDTQYF
TRBJ1-3 | NA | TRBV7-2 | NA | TGTGCCAGCAGCTTAGAACGGGGGGCTGGAAACACCATATATTTT | CASSLERGAGNTIYF
TRBJ2-5 | NA | TRBV10-3 | NA | TGTGCCACCGGGACGGAATACCAAGAGACCCAGTACTTC | CATGTEYQETQYF
TRBJ1-1 | NA | TRBV2 | NA | TGTGCCAGCAACAAAGGGGGGAGTAAGACTGAAGCTTTCTTT | CASNKGGSKTEAFF
TRBJ1-5 | TRBD1 | TRBV6-5 | few | TGTGCCAGCAGTTACTCGACTTCAGGGGGGTATAGCAATCAGCCCCAGCATTTT | CASSYSTSGGYSNQPQHF
TRBJ2-7 | NA | TRBV10-3 | few | TGTGCCATCGCCGAACCCCGGACCGTTACTTACGAGCAGTACTTC | CAIAEPRTVTYEQYF
TRBJ1-4 | TRBD1 | TRBV20-1 | few | TGCAGTGCCTGGACAGGGCGGGAAAAACTGTTTTTT | CSAWTGREKLFF
TRBJ2-1 | TRBD2 | TRBV2 | NA | TGTGCCGGCAGTGAATACGGACGGACTAGCGGGAGGGAGGAGGGTGAGCAGTTCTTC | CAGSEYGRTSGREEGEQFF
TRBJ2-4 | TRBD2 | TRBV9 | few | TGTGCCAGCAGCGTAGCTAGCGGGGTAGCCAAAAACATTCAGTACTTC | CASSVASGVAKNIQYF
TRBJ2-3 | TRBD2 | TRBV28 | NA | TGTGCCAGCACCGTAGGGGGATTAGCGGGAGGAGATACGCAGTATTTT | CASTVGGLAGGDTQYF
TRBJ1-1 | NA | TRBV3-1 | few | TGTGCCAGCAGCCTTTTCGCCCGACGAGCTTTCTTT | CASSLFARRAFF
TRBJ2-1 | TRBD2 | TRBV7-2 | few | TGTGCCAGCAGCTTAAGAATTAGATACCCTTTGAGGGAGGGGGAGCAGTTCTTC | CASSLRIRYPLREGEQFF
TRBJ1-5 | TRBD1 | TRBV6-1 | NA | TGTGCCAGCAGTGTTCAGGGGGCTATTAATCAGCCCCAGCATTTT | CASSVQGAINQPQHF
TRBJ2-2 | NA | TRBV20-1 | NA | TGCAGTGCTAGAGTACCGCCGAACACCGGGGAGCTGTTTTTT | CSARVPPNTGELFF
TRBJ2-7 | NA | TRBV11-2 | NA | TGTGCCAGCAGCTTAGAACTGGGACTTCGCTACGAGCAGTACTTC | CASSLELGLRYEQYF